This T cell receptor beta chain stems from a study of cytomegalovirus exposure and HLA in healthy donors. The CDR3 length is 17 residues. Per germline, CDR1 SEHNR and CDR2 FQNEAQ (reference sequence). V lost 5 bases, J lost 0 bases, and 7 bases stayed unmatched. Overall study findings and caveats: DRB1 showed the most TCR associations and HLA-C the fewest in a later analysis, as rates varied by HLA locus. In a later analysis, at a false discovery rate of 0.05, about 15,000 TCR beta sequences were associated with HLA alleles.

Researchers ran the PCR with 60 Vbeta and 13 Jbeta primers. Generated by immunoSEQ multiplex PCR, the TCRdb table keeps only in-frame clones and is missing some. This sample has some 110,000 clones, with roughly 80% found just once. This clone has a single count. Its antigen remains unknown. This chain links TRBV7-9 with TRBJ1-1; TRBD1 agrees at 12 bases. The specimen was PBMCs. This sequence originates from a man aged 30 to 45 in good health and CMV-seropositive. The CDR3 protein is CASSPWDRGPVNTEAFF. CDR3 coding DNA: TGTGCCAGCAGCCCCTGGGACAGGGGGCCTGTGAACACTGAAGCTTTCTTT.